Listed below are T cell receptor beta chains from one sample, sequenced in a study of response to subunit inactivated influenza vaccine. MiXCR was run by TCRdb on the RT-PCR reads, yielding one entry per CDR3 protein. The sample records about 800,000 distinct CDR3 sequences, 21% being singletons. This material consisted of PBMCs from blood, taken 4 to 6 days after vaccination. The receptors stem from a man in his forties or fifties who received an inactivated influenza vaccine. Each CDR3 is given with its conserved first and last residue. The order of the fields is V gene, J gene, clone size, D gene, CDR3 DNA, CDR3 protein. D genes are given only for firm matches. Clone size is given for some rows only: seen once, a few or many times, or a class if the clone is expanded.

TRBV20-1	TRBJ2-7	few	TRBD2	TGCAGTGCCTTAGCGGGCCTAGACTCCTACGAGCAGTACTTC	CSALAGLDSYEQYF
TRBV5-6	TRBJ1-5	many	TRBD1	TGTGCCAGCAGCCGACAGGGGACTGTTCAGCCCCAGCATTTT	CASSRQGTVQPQHF
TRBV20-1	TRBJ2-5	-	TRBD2	TGCAGTGCTAGAGATGCGTTGTCTAGCGGTGAGACCCAGTACTTC	CSARDALSSGETQYF
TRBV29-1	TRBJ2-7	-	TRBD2	TGCAGCGTATCACGAGGGCTAGCGGGAGGGAATTACGAGCAGTACTTC	CSVSRGLAGGNYEQYF
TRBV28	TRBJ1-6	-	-	TGTGCCAGCAGTCTAGGGGACGATAATTCACCCCTCCACTTT	CASSLGDDNSPLHF
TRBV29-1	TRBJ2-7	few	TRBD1	TGCAGCGTTGTGGTCACGGACAGGGTCTACGAGCAGTACTTC	CSVVVTDRVYEQYF
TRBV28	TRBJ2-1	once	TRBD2	TGTGCCAGCAGTTTTTTTGGGACTAGCTACAATGAGCAGTTCTTC	CASSFFGTSYNEQFF
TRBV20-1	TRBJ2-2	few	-	TGCAGTGCTAACAGGGAAGGTCACGGGGAGCTGTTTTTT	CSANREGHGELFF
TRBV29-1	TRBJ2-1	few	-	TGCAGCGTTCTTTTCCAGGACCGATTGTTTGAGCAGTTCTTC	CSVLFQDRLFEQFF
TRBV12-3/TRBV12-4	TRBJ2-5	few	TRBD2	TGTGCCAGCAGTCCGTCCAGGGTTAGCGGGAGAGAGACCCAGTACTTC	CASSPSRVSGRETQYF
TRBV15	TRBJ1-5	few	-	TGTGCCACCGGGCAGTCGAGCAATCAGCCCCAGCATTTT	CATGQSSNQPQHF
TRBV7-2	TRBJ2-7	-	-	TGTGCCAGCAGCCAAGGGACTCTTACCTACGAGCAGTACTTC	CASSQGTLTYEQYF
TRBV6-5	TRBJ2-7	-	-	TGTGCCAGCAGTTATTGGGGCGAGCAGTACTTC	CASSYWGEQYF
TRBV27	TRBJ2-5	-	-	TGTGCCAGCAGTTACAGGGGAGGACAAGAGACCCAGTACTTC	CASSYRGGQETQYF
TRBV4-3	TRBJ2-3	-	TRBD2	TGCGCCAGCAGCCAAGAGCGGGAGTCTTCTCAGTATTTT	CASSQERESSQYF
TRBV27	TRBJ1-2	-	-	TGTGCCAGCGGAGATCCGGGCATGGGTGGACTCTATGGCTACACCTTC	CASGDPGMGGLYGYTF
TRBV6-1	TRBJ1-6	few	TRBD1	TGTGCCAGCACCCTCACGGCTGGGACAGGGGGTAATTCACCCCTCCACTTT	CASTLTAGTGGNSPLHF
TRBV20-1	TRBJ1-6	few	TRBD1	TGCAGTGCTAGGTCGACAGGGGCGAGTTCACCCCTCCACTTT	CSARSTGASSPLHF
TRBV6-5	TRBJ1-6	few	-	TGTGCCAGCAGTTACGAGGGCACCAATTCACCCCTCCACTTT	CASSYEGTNSPLHF
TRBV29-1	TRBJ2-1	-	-	TGCAGCGTCTTCAGGGCGGAGACCTACAATGAGCAGTTCTTC	CSVFRAETYNEQFF
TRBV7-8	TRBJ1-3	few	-	TGTGCCAGCTTTCCCCTGGGCCGCTCTGGAAACACCATATATTTT	CASFPLGRSGNTIYF
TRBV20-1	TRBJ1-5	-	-	TGCAGTGCTAGAGATCGGAAGGCAGGGTCGGTGTTCGGTAGCAATCAGCCCCAGCATTTT	CSARDRKAGSVFGSNQPQHF
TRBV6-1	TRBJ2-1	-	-	TGTGCCAGCAGGGGAGTGGGGAGCTCCTACAATGAGCAGTTCTTC	CASRGVGSSYNEQFF
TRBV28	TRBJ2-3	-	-	TGTGCCAGCAGTTACGGCGGGGTTAGCACAGATACGCAGTATTTT	CASSYGGVSTDTQYF
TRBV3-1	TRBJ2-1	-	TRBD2	TGTGCCAGCAGCCAACAGCGGGGGGCCTACAATGAGCAGTTCTTC	CASSQQRGAYNEQFF
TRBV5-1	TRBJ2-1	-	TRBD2	TGCGCCAGCAGCTTGGGACTAGCGGAGAGCTCCTACAATGAGCAGTTCTTC	CASSLGLAESSYNEQFF
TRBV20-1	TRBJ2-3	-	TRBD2	TGCAGTGCTTCTCGGGCGGGGGGGGCCGATACGCAGTATTTT	CSASRAGGADTQYF
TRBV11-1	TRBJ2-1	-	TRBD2	TGTGCCAGCAGCTTAGAGACTAGCTGGAGCTCCTACAATGAGCAGTTCTTC	CASSLETSWSSYNEQFF
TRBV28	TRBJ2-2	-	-	TGTGCCAGCAGTTTATTAGCGGCCCTGAACACCGGGGAGCTGTTTTTT	CASSLLAALNTGELFF
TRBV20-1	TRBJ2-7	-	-	TGCAGTGCTAGATCGACGGGTTTCGGCGAGCAGTACTTC	CSARSTGFGEQYF
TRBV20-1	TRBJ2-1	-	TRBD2	TGCAGTGCTAGAGGGCCTCTGGTGGGAGGGATTAATGAGCAGTTCTTC	CSARGPLVGGINEQFF
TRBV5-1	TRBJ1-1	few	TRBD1	TGCGCCAGCAGCTCCGGGACAGGGAGGCCTGAAGCTTTCTTT	CASSSGTGRPEAFF
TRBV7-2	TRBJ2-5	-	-	TGTGCCAGCAGCTTATGGGGCGGACCACAAGAGACCCAGTACTTC	CASSLWGGPQETQYF
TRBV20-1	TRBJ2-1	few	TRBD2	TGCAGTGCTAGGTCAGCGGGAGGACAGAATGAGCAGTTCTTC	CSARSAGGQNEQFF
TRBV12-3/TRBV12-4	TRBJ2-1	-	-	TGTGCCAGCAGTTTGGGTGACCTAGGAGGCAATGAGCAGTTCTTC	CASSLGDLGGNEQFF
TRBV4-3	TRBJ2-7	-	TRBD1	TGCGCCAGCAGCCAAGATAAGACAGGGGGTTACTACGAGCAGTACTTC	CASSQDKTGGYYEQYF
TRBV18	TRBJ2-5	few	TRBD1	TGTGCCAGCTCTCCGAGACAGGGAACTTTGGAGACCCAGTACTTC	CASSPRQGTLETQYF
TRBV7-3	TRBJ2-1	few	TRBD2	TGTGCCAGCAGCTTAATCCCGACTAGCCTTTACAATGAGCAGTTCTTC	CASSLIPTSLYNEQFF
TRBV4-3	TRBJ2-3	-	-	TGCGCCAGCAGCCGGTCGCGTAGCAGAAACACAGATACGCAGTATTTT	CASSRSRSRNTDTQYF
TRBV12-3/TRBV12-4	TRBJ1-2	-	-	TGTGCCAGCAGTTCAGACAGACGCTATGGCTACACCTTC	CASSSDRRYGYTF
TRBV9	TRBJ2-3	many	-	TGTGCCAGCAGCGTAGTTGGCACAGATACGCAGTATTTT	CASSVVGTDTQYF
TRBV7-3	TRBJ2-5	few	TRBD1	TGTGCCAGCAGCTTAACGTTAGGGGGCGATAAGGTCGGGACCCAGTACTTC	CASSLTLGGDKVGTQYF
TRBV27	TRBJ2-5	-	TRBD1	TGTGCCAGCAGTGACAGGGTACAGACCCAGTACTTC	CASSDRVQTQYF
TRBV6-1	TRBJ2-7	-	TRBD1	TGTGCCAGCAGTGAAGCCTGGGACAGCTACTACGAGCAGTACTTC	CASSEAWDSYYEQYF
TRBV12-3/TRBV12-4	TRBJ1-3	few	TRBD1	TGTGCCAGCAGTCCCGGACAGGGGGCTGGAAACACCATATATTTT	CASSPGQGAGNTIYF
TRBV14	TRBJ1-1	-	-	TGTGCCAGCAGCCAGACAGGAAAAGGGAACACTGAAGCTTTCTTT	CASSQTGKGNTEAFF
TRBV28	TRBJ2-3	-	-	TGTGCCAGCAGTGAGCTAAGTTTGGTTGGCACAGATACGCAGTATTTT	CASSELSLVGTDTQYF